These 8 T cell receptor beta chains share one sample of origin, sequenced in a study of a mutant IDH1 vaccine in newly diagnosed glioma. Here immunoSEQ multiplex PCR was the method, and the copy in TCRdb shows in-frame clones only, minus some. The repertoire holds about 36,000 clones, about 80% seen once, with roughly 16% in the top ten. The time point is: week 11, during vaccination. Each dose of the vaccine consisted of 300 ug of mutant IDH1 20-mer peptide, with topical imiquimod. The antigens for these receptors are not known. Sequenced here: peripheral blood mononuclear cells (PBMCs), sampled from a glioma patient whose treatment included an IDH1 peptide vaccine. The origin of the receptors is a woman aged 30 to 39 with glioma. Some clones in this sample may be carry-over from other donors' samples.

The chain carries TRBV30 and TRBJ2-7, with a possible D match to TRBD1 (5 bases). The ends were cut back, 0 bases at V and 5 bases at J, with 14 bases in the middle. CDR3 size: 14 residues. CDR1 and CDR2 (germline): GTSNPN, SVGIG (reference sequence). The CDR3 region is CAWSVLLGADEQYF. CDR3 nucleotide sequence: TGTGCCTGGAGTGTACTATTAGGGGCGGACGAGCAGTACTTC.

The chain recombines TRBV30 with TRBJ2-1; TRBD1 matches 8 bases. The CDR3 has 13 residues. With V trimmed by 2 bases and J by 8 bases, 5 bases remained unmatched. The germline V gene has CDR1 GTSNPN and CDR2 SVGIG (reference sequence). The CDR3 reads CAWSSGQGYEQFF. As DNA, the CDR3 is TGTGCCTGGAGTTCTGGACAGGGCTATGAGCAGTTCTTC.

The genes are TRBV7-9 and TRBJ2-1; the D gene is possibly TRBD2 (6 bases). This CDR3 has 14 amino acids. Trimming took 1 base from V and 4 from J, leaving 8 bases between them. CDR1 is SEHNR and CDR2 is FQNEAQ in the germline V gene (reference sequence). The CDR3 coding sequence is TGTGCCAGCAGCTTAGTTGGGGGGTACAATGAGCAGTTCTTC. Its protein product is CASSLVGGYNEQFF.

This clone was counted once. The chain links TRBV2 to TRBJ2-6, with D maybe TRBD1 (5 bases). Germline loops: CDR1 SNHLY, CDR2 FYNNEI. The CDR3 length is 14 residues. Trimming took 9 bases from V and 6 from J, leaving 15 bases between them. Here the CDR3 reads CASLLLGQANVLTF. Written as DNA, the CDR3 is TGTGCCAGTCTCCTACTGGGGCAGGCCAACGTCCTGACTTTC.

The CDR3 nucleotides read TGTGCCAGCAGCCCGGCGGGACAGGGAGGTGGAGAGACCCAGTACTTC. Translation gives CASSPAGQGGGETQYF. This chain joins TRBV11-2 and TRBJ2-5; 9 bases align to TRBD1. Germline V gene sequence: CDR1 SGHAT, CDR2 FQNNGV. V was clipped by 5 bases and J by 4 bases; unmatched bases: 11. The CDR3 covers 16 residues. Full variable domain (remainder filled in from reference TRBV11-2 and TRBJ2-5): EAGVAQSPRYKIIEKRQSVAFWCNPISGHATLYWYQQILGQGPKLLIQFQNNGVVDDSQLPKDRFSAERLKGVDSTLKIQPAKLEDSAVYLCASSPAGQGGGETQYFGPGTRLLVL.

The CDR3 sequence is CASSPRQGENTGELFF. Here the CDR3 DNA reads TGTGCCAGCAGCCCACGACAGGGAGAAAACACCGGGGAGCTGTTTTTT. The chain links TRBV7-9 to TRBJ2-2; 7 bases align to TRBD1. The germline gives CDR1 SEHNR, CDR2 FQNEAQ (reference sequence). The CDR3 is 16 residues long. Trimming took 5 bases from V and 2 from J; bases not matched to a gene: 8.

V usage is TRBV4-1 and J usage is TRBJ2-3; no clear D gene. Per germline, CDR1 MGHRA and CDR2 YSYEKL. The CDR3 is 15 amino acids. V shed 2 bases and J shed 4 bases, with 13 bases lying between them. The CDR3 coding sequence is TGCGCCAGCAGCCAACTAGGTAGTCTCGCAGATACGCAGTATTTT. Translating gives CASSQLGSLADTQYF.

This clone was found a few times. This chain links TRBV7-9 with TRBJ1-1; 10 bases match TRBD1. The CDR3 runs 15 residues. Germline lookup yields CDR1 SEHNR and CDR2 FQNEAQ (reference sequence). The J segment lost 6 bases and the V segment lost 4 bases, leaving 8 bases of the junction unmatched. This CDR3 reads CASSSRTGGQSEAFF. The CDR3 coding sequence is TGTGCCAGCAGCTCTAGGACAGGGGGACAATCTGAAGCTTTCTTT.